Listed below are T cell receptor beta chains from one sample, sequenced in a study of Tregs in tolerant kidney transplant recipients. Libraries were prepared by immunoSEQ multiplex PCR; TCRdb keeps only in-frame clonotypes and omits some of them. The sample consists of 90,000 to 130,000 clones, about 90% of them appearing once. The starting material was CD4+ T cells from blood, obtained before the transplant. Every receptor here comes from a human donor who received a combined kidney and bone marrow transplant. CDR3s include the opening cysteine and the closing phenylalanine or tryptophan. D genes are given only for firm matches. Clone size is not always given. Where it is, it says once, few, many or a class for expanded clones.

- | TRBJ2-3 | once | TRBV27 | CASSPGTFTDTQYF | TGTGCCAGCAGTCCCGGGACTTTCACAGATACGCAGTATTTT
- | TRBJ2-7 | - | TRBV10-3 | CAISERGFGDEQYF | TGTGCCATCAGTGAAAGGGGGTTTGGGGACGAGCAGTACTTC
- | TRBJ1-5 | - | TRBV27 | CASSFRGNSNQPQHF | TGTGCCAGCAGTTTCAGGGGTAATAGCAATCAGCCCCAGCATTTT
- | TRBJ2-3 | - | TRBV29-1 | CSFPGQWADTQYF | TGCAGCTTCCCGGGACAATGGGCAGATACGCAGTATTTT
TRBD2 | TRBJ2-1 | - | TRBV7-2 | CASSSGTSAYNEQFF | TGTGCCAGCAGCTCCGGGACTAGTGCCTACAATGAGCAGTTCTTC
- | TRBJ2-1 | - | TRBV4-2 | CASSQVVGGVKYNEQFF | TGTGCCAGCAGCCAAGTCGTTGGCGGGGTCAAATACAATGAGCAGTTCTTC
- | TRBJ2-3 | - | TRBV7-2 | CASSAKPSSHVSTDTQYF | TGTGCCAGCAGCGCCAAGCCCTCTAGTCACGTTAGCACAGATACGCAGTATTTT
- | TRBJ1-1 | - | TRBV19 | CASRTANTEAFF | TGTGCCAGCCGGACAGCCAACACTGAAGCTTTCTTT
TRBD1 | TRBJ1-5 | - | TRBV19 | CAYHKTGGGQPQHF | TGTGCCTATCATAAAACAGGGGGAGGGCAGCCCCAGCATTTT
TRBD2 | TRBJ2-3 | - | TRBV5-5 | CASSSLAGGGTDTQYF | TGTGCCAGCAGCTCTCTAGCGGGGGGAGGGACAGATACGCAGTATTTT
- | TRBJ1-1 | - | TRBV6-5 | CASKTVTVNTEAFF | TGTGCCAGCAAGACAGTGACTGTGAACACTGAAGCTTTCTTT
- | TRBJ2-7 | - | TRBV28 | CASRLPGTHKPYEQYF | TGTGCCAGCAGGCTACCGGGGACACATAAGCCATACGAGCAGTACTTC
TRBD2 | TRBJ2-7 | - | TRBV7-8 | CASSLAPSGTYEQYF | TGTGCCAGCAGCTTAGCCCCTAGCGGAACCTACGAGCAGTACTTC
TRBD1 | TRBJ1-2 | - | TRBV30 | CAWTVPYETGAYGYTF | TGTGCCTGGACGGTCCCCTATGAGACAGGGGCCTATGGCTACACCTTC
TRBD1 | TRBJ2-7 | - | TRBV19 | CASSRQGEQYF | TGTGCCAGTAGTAGACAGGGCGAGCAGTACTTC
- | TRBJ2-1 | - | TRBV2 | CASSVQGGRRFF | TGTGCCAGCAGTGTCCAGGGAGGTAGGCGGTTCTTC
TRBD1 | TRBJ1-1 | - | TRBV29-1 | CSVLDRANTEAFF | TGCAGCGTTTTGGACAGGGCGAACACTGAAGCTTTCTTT
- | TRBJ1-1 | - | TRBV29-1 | CSVGPGAPMNTEAFF | TGCAGCGTCGGTCCAGGTGCCCCTATGAACACTGAAGCTTTCTTT
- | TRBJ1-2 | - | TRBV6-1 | CAIRSTDGANYGYTF | TGTGCCATCCGTTCTACCGACGGGGCTAACTATGGCTACACCTTC
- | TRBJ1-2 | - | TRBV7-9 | CASSFGANYGYTF | TGTGCCAGCAGCTTCGGGGCTAACTATGGCTACACCTTC
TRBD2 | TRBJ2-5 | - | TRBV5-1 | CASSLTSGGAGKETQYF | TGCGCCAGCAGCTTGACTAGCGGGGGGGCTGGGAAAGAGACCCAGTACTTC
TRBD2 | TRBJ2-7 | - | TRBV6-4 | CASSVERGPTYEQYF | TGTGCCAGCAGTGTCGAGCGGGGTCCAACCTACGAGCAGTACTTC
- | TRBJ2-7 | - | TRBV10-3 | CAISEQDPYEQYF | TGTGCCATCAGTGAGCAGGATCCCTACGAGCAGTACTTC
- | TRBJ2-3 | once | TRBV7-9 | CASSRDFFGDTQYF | TGTGCCAGCAGCCGGGACTTCTTTGGGGATACGCAGTATTTT
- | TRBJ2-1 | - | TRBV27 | CASSPQGNYNEQFF | TGTGCCAGCAGTCCTCAGGGGAACTACAATGAGCAGTTCTTC
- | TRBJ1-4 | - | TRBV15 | CATRTGGGEKLFF | TGTGCCACCAGAACTGGGGGAGGGGAAAAACTGTTTTTT
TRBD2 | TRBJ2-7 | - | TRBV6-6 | CASSMTSGGAYEQYF | TGTGCCAGCAGTATGACTAGCGGGGGGGCCTACGAGCAGTACTTC
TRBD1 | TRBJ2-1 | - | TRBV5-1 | CASSTLQGNEQFF | TGCGCCAGCAGCACCTTACAGGGGAATGAGCAGTTCTTC
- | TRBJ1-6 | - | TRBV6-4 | CASRETGYNSPLHF | TGTGCCAGCAGGGAGACAGGCTATAATTCACCCCTCCACTTT
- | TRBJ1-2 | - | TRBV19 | CASSIYGQDGYTF | TGTGCCAGTAGTATATACGGACAAGATGGCTACACCTTC
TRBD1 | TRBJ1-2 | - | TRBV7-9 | CASSPSGTGGYGYTF | TGTGCCAGCAGCCCGTCCGGGACAGGGGGCTACGGCTACACCTTC
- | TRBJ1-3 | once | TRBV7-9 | CASSRESLGNTIYF | TGTGCCAGCAGCAGAGAGTCTCTTGGAAACACCATATATTTT
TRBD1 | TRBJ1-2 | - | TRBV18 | CASSPSRDRDANYGYTF | TGTGCCAGCTCACCATCCCGGGACAGGGATGCCAACTATGGCTACACCTTC
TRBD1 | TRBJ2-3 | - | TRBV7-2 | CASSPPPPGQTTDTQYF | TGTGCCAGCAGCCCTCCCCCCCCGGGACAGACCACAGATACGCAGTATTTT
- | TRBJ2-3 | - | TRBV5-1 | CASSLVPTHRGDTQYF | TGCGCCAGCAGCTTGGTGCCGACCCATAGAGGGGATACGCAGTATTTT
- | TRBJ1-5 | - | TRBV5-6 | CASTDGSGRGNQPQHF | TGTGCCAGCACCGATGGCTCCGGGAGGGGGAATCAGCCCCAGCATTTT
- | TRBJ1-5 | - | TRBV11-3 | CASSLVPREENQPQHF | TGTGCCAGCAGCTTAGTTCCCAGGGAGGAGAATCAGCCCCAGCATTTT
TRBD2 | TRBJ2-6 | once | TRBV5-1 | CASSSPISGVVYGANVLTF | TGCGCCAGCAGCTCCCCGATTAGCGGGGTTGTCTATGGGGCCAACGTCCTGACTTTC
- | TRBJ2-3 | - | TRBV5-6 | CASSLKGTDTQYF | TGTGCCAGCAGCTTGAAGGGGACAGATACGCAGTATTTT
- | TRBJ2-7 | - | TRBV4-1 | CASSPTRDKLYEQYF | TGCGCCAGCAGCCCGACCCGGGACAAACTCTACGAGCAGTACTTC
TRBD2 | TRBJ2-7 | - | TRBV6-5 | CASSYRVAGTYEQYF | TGTGCCAGCAGTTACAGGGTAGCGGGAACCTACGAGCAGTACTTC
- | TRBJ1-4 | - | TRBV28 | CASRRQVNEKLFF | TGTGCCAGCAGGCGACAGGTTAATGAAAAACTGTTTTTT
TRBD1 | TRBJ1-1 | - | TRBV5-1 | CASSFLTGAMNTEAFF | TGCGCCAGCAGCTTCTTGACAGGGGCAATGAACACTGAAGCTTTCTTT
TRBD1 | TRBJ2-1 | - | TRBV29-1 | CSVLLIDRGNEQFF | TGCAGCGTTCTCCTTATTGACAGGGGGAATGAGCAGTTCTTC
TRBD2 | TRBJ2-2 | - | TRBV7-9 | CASNPGGPGTGELFF | TGTGCCAGCAACCCGGGGGGGCCAGGCACCGGGGAGCTGTTTTTT
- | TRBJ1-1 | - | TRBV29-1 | CSVVVPGVNTEAFF | TGCAGCGTTGTGGTCCCCGGGGTGAACACTGAAGCTTTCTTT